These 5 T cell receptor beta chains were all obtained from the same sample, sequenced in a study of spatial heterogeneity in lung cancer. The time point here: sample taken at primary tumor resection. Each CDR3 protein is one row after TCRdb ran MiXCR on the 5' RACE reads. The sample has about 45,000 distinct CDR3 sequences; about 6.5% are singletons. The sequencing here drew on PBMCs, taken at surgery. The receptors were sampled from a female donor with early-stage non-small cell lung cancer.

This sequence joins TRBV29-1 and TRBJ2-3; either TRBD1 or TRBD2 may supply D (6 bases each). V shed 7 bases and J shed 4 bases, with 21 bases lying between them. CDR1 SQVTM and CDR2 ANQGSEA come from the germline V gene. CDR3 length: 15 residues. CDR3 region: CSALGASVQPDTQYF. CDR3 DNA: TGCAGCGCATTGGGGGCTAGCGTCCAACCAGATACGCAGTATTTT.

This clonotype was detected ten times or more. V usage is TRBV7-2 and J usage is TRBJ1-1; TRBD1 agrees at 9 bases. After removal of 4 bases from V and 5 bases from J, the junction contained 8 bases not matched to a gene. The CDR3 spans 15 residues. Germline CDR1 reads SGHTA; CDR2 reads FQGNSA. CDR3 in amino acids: CASSSGGTGFTEAFF. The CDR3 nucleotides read TGTGCCAGCAGCTCAGGGGGGACAGGGTTTACTGAAGCTTTCTTT.

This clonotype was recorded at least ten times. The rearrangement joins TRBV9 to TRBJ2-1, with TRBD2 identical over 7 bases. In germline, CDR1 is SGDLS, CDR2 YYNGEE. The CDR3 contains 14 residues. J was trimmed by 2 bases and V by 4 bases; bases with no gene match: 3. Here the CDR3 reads CASSQSGAYNEQFF. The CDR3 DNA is TGTGCCAGCAGCCAAAGCGGGGCCTACAATGAGCAGTTCTTC.

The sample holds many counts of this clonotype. The CDR3 here is CASSYAGGQPQHF. DNA of the CDR3: TGTGCCAGCAGTTACGCTGGGGGTCAGCCCCAGCATTTT. The V call is TRBV6-2 or TRBV6-3, the J call TRBJ1-5, with D possibly TRBD1 on 5 matching bases. This CDR3 spans 13 amino acids. V lost 2 bases to trimming and J lost 6 bases, with 8 bases between them. Per germline, CDR1 MNHEY and CDR2 SVGEGT.

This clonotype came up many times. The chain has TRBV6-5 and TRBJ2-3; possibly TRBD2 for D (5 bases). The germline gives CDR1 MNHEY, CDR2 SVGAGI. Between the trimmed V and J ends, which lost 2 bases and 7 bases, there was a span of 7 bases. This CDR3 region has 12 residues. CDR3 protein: CASSYRGNTQYF. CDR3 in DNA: TGTGCCAGCAGTTACCGGGGTAATACGCAGTATTTT.